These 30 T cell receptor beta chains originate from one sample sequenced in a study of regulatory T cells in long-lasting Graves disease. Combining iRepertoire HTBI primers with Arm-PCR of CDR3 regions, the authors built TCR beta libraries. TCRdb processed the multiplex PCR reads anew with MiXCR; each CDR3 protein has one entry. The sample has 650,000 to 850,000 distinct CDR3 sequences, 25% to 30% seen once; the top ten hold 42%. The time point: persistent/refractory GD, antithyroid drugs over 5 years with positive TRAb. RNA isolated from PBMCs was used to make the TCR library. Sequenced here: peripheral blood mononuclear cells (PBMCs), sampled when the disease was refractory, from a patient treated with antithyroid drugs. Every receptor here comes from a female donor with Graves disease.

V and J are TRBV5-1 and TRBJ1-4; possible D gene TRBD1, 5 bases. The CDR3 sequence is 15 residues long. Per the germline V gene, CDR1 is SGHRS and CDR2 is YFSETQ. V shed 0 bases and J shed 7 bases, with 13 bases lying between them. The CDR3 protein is CASSLAHGASEKLFF. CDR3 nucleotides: TGCGCCAGCAGCTTGGCGCATGGGGCGAGTGAAAAACTGTTTTTT.

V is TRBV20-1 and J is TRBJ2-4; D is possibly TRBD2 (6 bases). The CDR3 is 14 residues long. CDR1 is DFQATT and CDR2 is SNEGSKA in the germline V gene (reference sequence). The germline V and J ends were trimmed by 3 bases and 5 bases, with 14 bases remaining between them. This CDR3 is CSASSGSGENIQYF. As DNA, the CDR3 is TGCAGTGCTAGTTCCGGGAGCGGAGAAAACATTCAGTACTTC.

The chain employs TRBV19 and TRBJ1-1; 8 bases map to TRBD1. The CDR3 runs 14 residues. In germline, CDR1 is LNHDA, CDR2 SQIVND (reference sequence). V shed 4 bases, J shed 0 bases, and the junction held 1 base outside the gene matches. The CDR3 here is CASSTDRVNTEAFF. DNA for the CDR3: TGTGCCAGTAGTACGGACAGGGTGAACACTGAAGCTTTCTTT.

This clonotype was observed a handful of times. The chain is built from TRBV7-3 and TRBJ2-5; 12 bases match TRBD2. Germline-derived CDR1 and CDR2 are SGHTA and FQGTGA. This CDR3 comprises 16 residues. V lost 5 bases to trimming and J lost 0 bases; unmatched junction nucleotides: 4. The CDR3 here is CASSQGLAGYQETQYF. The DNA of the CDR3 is TGTGCCAGCAGCCAAGGACTAGCGGGGTACCAAGAGACCCAGTACTTC.

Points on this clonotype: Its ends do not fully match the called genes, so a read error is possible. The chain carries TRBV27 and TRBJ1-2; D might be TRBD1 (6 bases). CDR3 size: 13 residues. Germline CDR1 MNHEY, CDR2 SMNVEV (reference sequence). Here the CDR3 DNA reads TGTGCCGGCAGCTTGGACAGATCCTATGGCTACACCTTC. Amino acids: CAGSLDRSYGYTF.

The CDR3 here is CASSHVGLSSGNTIYF. The CDR3 DNA follows: TGTGCCAGCAGCCATGTCGGCCTGAGCTCTGGAAACACCATATATTTT. This chain links TRBV3-1 with TRBJ1-3; D not certain. Germline lookup yields CDR1 LGHDT and CDR2 YNNKEL (reference sequence). Trimming shortened V by 3 bases and J by 0 bases, and 12 bases separated the two germline ends. The CDR3 has 16 residues.

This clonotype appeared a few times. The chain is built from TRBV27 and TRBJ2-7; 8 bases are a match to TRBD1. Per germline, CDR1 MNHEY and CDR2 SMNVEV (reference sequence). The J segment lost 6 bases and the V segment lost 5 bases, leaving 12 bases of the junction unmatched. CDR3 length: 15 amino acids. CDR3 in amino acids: CASSVTTGATGEQYF. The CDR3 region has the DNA TGTGCCAGCAGTGTCACGACAGGGGCAACAGGCGAGCAGTACTTC.

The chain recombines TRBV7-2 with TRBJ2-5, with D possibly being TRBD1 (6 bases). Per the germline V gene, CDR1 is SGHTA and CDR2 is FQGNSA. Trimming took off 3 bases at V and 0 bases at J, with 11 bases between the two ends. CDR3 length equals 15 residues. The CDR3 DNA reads TGTGCCAGCAGCTTTAGGGGGACACACCAAGAGACCCAGTACTTC. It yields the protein CASSFRGTHQETQYF.

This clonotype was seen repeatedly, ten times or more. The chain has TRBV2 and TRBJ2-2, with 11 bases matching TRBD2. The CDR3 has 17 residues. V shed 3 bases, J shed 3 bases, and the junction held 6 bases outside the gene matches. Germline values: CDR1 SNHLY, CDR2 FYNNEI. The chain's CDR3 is CASSDSGRAVYTGELFF. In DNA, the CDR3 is TGTGCCAGCAGTGATAGCGGGAGGGCCGTATACACCGGGGAGCTGTTTTTT. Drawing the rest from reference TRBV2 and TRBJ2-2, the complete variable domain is EPEVTQTPSHQVTQMGQEVILRCVPISNHLYFYWYRQILGQKVEFLVSFYNNEISEKSEIFDDQFSVERPDGSNFTLKIRSTKLEDSAMYFCASSDSGRAVYTGELFFGEGSRLTVL.

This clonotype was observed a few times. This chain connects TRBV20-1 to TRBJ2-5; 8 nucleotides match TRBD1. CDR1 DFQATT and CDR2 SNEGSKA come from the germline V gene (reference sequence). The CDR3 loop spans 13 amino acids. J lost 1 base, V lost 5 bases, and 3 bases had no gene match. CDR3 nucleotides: TGCAGTGCTCCGACAGGGGCCCAAGAGACCCAGTACTTC. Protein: CSAPTGAQETQYF.

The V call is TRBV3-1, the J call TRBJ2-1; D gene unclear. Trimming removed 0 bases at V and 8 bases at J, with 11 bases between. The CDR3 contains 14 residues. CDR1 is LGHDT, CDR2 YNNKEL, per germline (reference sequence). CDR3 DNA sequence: TGTGCCAGCAGCCAAGAACAGCGTTATTATGAGCAGTTCTTC. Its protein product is CASSQEQRYYEQFF.

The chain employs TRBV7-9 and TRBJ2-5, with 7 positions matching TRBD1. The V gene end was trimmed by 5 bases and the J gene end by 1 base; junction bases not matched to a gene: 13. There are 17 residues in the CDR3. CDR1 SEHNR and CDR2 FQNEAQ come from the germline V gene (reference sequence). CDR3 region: CASSPFEDRASQETQYF. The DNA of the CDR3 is TGTGCCAGCAGCCCTTTCGAAGACAGGGCATCCCAAGAGACCCAGTACTTC.

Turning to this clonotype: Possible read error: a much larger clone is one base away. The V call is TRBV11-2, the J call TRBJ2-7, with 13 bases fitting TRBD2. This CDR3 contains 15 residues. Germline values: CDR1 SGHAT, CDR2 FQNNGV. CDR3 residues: CASSFGLAGAYGQYF. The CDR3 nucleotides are TGTGCCAGCAGCTTCGGACTAGCGGGAGCCTACGGGCAGTACTTC.

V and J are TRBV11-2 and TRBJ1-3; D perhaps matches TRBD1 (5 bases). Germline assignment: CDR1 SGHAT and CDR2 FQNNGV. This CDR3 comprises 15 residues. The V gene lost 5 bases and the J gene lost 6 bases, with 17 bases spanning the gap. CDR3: CASSVGTRRENTIYF. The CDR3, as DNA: TGTGCCAGCAGCGTTGGGACCCGGCGGGAAAACACCATATATTTT.

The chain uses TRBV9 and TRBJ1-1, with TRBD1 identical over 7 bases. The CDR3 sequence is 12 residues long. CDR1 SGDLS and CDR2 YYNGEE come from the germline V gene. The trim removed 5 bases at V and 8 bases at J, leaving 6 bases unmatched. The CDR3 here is CASSDGTAEAFF. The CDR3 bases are TGTGCCAGCAGTGACGGGACAGCGGAAGCTTTCTTT. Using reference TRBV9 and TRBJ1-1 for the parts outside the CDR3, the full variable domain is DSGVTQTPKHLITATGQRVTLRCSPRSGDLSVYWYQQSLDQGLQFLIQYYNGEERAKGNILERFSAQQFPDLHSELNLSSLELGDSALYFCASSDGTAEAFFGQGTRLTVV.

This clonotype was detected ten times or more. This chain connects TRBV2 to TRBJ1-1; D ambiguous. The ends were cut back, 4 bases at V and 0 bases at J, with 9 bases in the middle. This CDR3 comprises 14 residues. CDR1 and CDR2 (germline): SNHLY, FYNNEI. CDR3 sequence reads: CASSVAGMNTEAFF. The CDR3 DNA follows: TGTGCCAGCAGTGTCGCGGGCATGAACACTGAAGCTTTCTTT.

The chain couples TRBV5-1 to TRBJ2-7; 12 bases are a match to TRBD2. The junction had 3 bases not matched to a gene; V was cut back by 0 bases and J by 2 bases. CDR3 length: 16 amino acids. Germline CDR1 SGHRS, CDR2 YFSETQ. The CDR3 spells CASSLEASGRAYEQYF. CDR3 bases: TGCGCCAGCAGCTTGGAGGCTAGCGGGAGGGCCTACGAGCAGTACTTC.

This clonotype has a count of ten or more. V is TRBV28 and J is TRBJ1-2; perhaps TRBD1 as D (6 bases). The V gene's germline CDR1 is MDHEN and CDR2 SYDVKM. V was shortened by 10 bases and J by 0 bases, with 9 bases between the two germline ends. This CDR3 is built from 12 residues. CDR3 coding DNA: TGTGCCACCCGGACAGCTAACTATGGCTACACCTTC. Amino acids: CATRTANYGYTF.

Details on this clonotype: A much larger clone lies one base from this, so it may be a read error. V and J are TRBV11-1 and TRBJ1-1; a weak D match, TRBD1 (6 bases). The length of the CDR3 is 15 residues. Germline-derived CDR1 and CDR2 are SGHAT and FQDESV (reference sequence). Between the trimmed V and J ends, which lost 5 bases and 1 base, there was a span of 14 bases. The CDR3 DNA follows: TGTGCCAGCAGCCGGCGGACGACAGGGAACACTGAAGCTTTCTTT. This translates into CASSRRTTGNTEAFF.

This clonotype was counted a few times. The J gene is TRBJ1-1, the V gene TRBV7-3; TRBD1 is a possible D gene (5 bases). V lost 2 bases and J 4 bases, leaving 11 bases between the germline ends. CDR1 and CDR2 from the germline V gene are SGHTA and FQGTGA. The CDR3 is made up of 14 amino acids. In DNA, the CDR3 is TGTGCCAGCAGCTTAGAGGGGCACAGCACTGAAGCTTTCTTT. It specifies CASSLEGHSTEAFF.

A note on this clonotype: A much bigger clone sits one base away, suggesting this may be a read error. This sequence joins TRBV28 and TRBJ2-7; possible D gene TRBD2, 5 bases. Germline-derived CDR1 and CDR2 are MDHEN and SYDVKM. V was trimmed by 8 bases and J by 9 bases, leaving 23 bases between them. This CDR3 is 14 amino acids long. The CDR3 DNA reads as TGTGCCAGCCTCCCGGCCCGGGGATTCCGCGGGCAGTACTTC. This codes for CASLPARGFRGQYF.

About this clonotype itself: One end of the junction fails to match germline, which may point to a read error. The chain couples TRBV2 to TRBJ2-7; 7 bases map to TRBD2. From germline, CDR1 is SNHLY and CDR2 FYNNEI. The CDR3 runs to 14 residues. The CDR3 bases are TGCGCCAGCAGCTTGGGGGGAGGGTCCTACGGGCAGTACTTC. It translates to CASSLGGGSYGQYF.

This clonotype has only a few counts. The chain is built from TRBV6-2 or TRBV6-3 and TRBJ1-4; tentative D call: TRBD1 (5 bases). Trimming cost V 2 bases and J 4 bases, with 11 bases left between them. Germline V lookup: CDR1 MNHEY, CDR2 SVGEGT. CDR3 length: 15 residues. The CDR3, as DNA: TGTGCCAGCAGTTACCAGGGTCTATTTAATGAAAAACTGTTTTTT. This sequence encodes CASSYQGLFNEKLFF.

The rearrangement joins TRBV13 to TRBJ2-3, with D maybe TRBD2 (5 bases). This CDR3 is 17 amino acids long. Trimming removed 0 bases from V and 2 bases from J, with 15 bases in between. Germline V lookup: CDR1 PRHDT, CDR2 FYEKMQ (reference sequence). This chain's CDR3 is CASSLGTGIGNTDTQYF. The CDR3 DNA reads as TGTGCCAGCAGCTTAGGGACGGGGATCGGGAACACAGATACGCAGTATTTT. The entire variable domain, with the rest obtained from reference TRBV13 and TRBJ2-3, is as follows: AAGVIQSPRHLIKEKRETATLKCYPIPRHDTVYWYQQGPGQDPQFLISFYEKMQSDKGSIPDRFSAQQFSDYHSELNMSSLELGDSALYFCASSLGTGIGNTDTQYFGPGTRLTVL.

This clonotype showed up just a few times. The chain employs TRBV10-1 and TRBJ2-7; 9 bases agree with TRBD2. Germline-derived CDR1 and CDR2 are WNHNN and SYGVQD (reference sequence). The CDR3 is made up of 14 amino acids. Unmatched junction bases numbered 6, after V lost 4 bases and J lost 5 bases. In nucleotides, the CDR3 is TGCGCCAGCAGTGGCGGGAGGGCCACCAACGAGCAGTACTTC. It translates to CASSGGRATNEQYF.

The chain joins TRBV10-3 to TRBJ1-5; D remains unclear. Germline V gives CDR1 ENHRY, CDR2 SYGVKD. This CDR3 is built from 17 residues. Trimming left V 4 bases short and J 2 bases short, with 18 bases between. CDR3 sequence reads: CAISAGWGGIGNQPQHF. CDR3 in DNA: TGTGCCATCAGTGCAGGTTGGGGTGGGATAGGCAATCAGCCCCAGCATTTT.

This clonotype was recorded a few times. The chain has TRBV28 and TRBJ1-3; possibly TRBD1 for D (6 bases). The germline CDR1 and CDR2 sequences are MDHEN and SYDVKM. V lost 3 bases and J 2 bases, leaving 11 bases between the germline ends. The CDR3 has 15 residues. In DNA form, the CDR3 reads TGTGCCAGCAGTTTGTTACAGGGTGCTGGAAACACCATATATTTT. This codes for CASSLLQGAGNTIYF.

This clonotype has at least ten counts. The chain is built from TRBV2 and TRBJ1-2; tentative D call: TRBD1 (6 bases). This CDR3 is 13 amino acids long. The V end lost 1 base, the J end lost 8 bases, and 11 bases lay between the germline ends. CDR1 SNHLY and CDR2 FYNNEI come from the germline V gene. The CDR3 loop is CASSEGTDYGYTF. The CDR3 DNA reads TGTGCCAGCAGTGAAGGGACAGATTACGGCTACACCTTC.

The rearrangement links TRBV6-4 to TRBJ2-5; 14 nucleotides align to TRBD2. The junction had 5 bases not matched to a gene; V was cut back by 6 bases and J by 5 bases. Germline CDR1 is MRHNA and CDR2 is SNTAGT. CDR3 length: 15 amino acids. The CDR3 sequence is CASSVTSGRAETQYF. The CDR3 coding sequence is TGTGCCAGCAGCGTGACTAGCGGGAGGGCCGAGACCCAGTACTTC.

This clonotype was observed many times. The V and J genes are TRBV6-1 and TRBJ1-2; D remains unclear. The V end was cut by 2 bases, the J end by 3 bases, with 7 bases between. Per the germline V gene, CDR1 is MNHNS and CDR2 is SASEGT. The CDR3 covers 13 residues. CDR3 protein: CASSERQDYGYTF. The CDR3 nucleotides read TGTGCCAGCAGTGAACGGCAGGACTATGGCTACACCTTC.